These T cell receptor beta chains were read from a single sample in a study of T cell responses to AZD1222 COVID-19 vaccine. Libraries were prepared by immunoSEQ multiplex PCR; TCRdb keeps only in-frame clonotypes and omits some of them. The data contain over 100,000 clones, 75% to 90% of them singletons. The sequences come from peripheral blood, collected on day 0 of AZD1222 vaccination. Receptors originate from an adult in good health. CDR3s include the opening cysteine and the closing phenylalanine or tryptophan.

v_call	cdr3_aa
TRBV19	CASSTGAGNEKLFF
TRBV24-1	CATSDPGTSTDTQYF
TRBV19	CASRGFGAGGNIQYF
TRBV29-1	CSALPGQRNEQFF
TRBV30	CAWSRGRAVSGNTIYF
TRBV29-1	CSVEWSMNTEAFF
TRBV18	CASSPPTSGFTDTQYF
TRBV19	CASSITSGRGEQFF
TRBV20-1	CSASLGAQQPQHF
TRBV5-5	CASSPSRARDEQFF
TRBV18	CASSPLETKMNTEAFF
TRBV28	CASSLYNAVGSYNEQFF
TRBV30	CAWSSDTNYGYTF
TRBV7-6	CASSEVIATGTGELFF
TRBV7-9	CASSLGDRGHNSPLHF
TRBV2	CASSEPGTANQPQHF
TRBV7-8	CASKPDPAYNEQFF
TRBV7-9	CASSEYSGNTIYF
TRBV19	CASTGVLALEQYF
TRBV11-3	CASRLTQNTGELFF
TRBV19	CASSPTGGYQDTQYF
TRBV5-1	CASSPGKFSGFGGGELFF
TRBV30	CAWLAGGYTF
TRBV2	CASRGQAAYEQYF
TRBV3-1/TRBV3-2	CASSLNTGQGNSPLHF
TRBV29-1	CSVGRMAGELFF
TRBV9	CASSVGAVSGNTIYF
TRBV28	CASSRRVSGNSPLHF
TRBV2	CASSEDRGGYTEAFF
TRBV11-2	CASSRAGNSGEQYF
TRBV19	CASRQGFAEAFF
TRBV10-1	CASSESRQFSTDTQYF
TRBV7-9	CASSSRTGGNTGELFF
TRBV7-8	CASSLDPGINYGYTF
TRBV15	CATSKDLILEQYF
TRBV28	CASTLGGSYGYTF
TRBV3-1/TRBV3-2	CASSPSGGTYNEQFF
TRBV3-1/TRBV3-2	CASSRGYNEQFF
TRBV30	CAWNRARTEAFF
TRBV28	CASSLLLGMNTEAFF
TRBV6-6	CASSLPPGANNSPLHF
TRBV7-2	CASSLARGGRYSNQPQHF
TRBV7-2	CASSLARQGGYGYTF
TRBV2	CASSEGVGRQPQHF
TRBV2	CASGLASFGTDTQYF
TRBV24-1	CATTFSGTANQPQHF
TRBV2	CASSETSGRIGRYEQYF
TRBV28	CASSITGGSSYEQYF
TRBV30	CAWSVGTDSYYGYTF